The 21 T cell receptor beta chains below all came from one sample that was sequenced in a study of CD4+ T cells in melanoma. The data were produced by immunoSEQ multiplex PCR, yet TCRdb's version contains in-frame clones alone and is incomplete. The table has 10,000 or so clones, 64% seen once. Sequenced material: cells from a culture (not recorded whether cultured in vitro). All receptors come from a human donor with melanoma.

The CDR3: CAYGKGSDGSGYNEQFF. The CDR3 bases are TGCGCCTACGGGAAAGGGTCGGATGGATCGGGTTACAATGAGCAGTTCTTC. This chain links TRBV5-1 with TRBJ2-1, with D maybe TRBD2 (5 bases). Germline CDR1 and CDR2: SGHRS and YFSETQ. Trimming removed 10 bases from V and 4 bases from J, with 27 bases in between. There are 17 residues in the CDR3.

The V call is TRBV29-1, the J call TRBJ2-5; 8 nucleotides align to TRBD1. The CDR3 sequence is 11 residues long. Germline V gene data show CDR1 as SQVTM and CDR2 as ANQGSEA. The V gene end was trimmed by 6 bases and the J gene end by 5 bases; junction bases not matched to a gene: 2. CDR3 coding DNA: TGCAGCGTGAACAGGGGGGAGACCCAGTACTTC. Translation gives CSVNRGETQYF.

The chain joins TRBV5-1 to TRBJ2-1, with D possibly being TRBD2 (6 bases). In germline, CDR1 is SGHRS, CDR2 YFSETQ. The CDR3 is 15 amino acids. V shed 4 bases and J shed 5 bases, with 16 bases lying between them. The CDR3 DNA follows: TGCGCCAGCAGCCCCGGACGGGGGAAGAACAATGAGCAGTTCTTC. This gives the protein CASSPGRGKNNEQFF.

The chain has TRBV7-9 and TRBJ2-6; D remains ambiguous. This CDR3 is 18 amino acids long. V was pared by 3 bases and J by 0 bases, with 15 bases between. Germline values: CDR1 SEHNR, CDR2 FQNEAQ (reference sequence). CDR3 region: CASSFGFGRSSGANVLTF. The CDR3 DNA reads TGTGCCAGCAGCTTCGGATTTGGTCGGTCCTCTGGGGCCAACGTCCTGACTTTC.

The rearrangement joins TRBV2 to TRBJ2-2, with TRBD1 matching over 9 bases. The CDR3 has 19 residues. Germline CDR1 reads SNHLY; CDR2 reads FYNNEI. With 8 bases clipped from V and 4 bases from J, the junction kept 20 bases outside the gene matches. The CDR3 loop is CASDRPGQGWSGSTGELFF. Written as DNA, the CDR3 is TGTGCCAGCGATAGACCGGGACAGGGTTGGTCTGGCAGCACCGGGGAGCTGTTTTTT.

The rearrangement links TRBV10-1 to TRBJ2-3; 7 nucleotides align to TRBD1. CDR3 size: 14 residues. The V and J ends lost 4 bases and 5 bases, in that order; junction bases with no gene match: 6. Germline V gene sequence: CDR1 WNHNN, CDR2 SYGVQD (reference sequence). The CDR3 bases are TGCGCCAGCAGTGCAGGGGGACCGGGAGATACGCAGTATTTT. Protein: CASSAGGPGDTQYF.

V gene TRBV30 combines with J gene TRBJ2-2, with 8 bases that match TRBD1. Germline-derived CDR1 and CDR2 are GTSNPN and SVGIG (reference sequence). J lost 4 bases, V lost 0 bases, and 1 base had no gene match. The CDR3 extends over 14 amino acids. DNA of the CDR3: TGTGCCTGGAGTGTACAGGGGGTCACCGGGGAGCTGTTTTTT. It translates to CAWSVQGVTGELFF.

The chain has TRBV5-1 and TRBJ2-1; 8 bases are a match to TRBD2. The V segment lost 5 bases and the J segment 5 bases; nucleotides outside the gene matches: 6. Germline V gene lookup returns CDR1 SGHRS and CDR2 YFSETQ. This CDR3 has 14 residues. The CDR3 DNA reads as TGCGCCAGCAGAATAGCGGGGAGGAACAATGAGCAGTTCTTC. Protein sequence: CASRIAGRNNEQFF.

V is TRBV5-6 and J is TRBJ1-2, with a tentative D call TRBD1 (5 bases). Germline CDR1 is SGHDT and CDR2 is YYEEEE. This CDR3 comprises 14 residues. V was pared by 1 base and J by 4 bases, with 11 bases between. The CDR3 DNA reads TGTGCCAGCAGCTTGACAGGAATAATCTATGGCTACACCTTC. This codes for CASSLTGIIYGYTF.

This clone was recorded a few times. The chain joins TRBV6-5 to TRBJ1-2; TRBD1 aligns across 7 bases. This CDR3 has 16 residues. CDR1 and CDR2 from the germline V gene are MNHEY and SVGAGI. V lost 2 bases and J lost 4; bases outside the gene matches: 10. CDR3 bases: TGTGCCAGCAGTTACACCTCCGGGACAGCCGCCTATGGCTACACCTTC. Protein: CASSYTSGTAAYGYTF.

The V call is TRBV2, the J call TRBJ1-5; D uncertain. V dropped 4 bases and J dropped 0 bases, with 7 bases sitting between them. Germline CDR1 and CDR2: SNHLY and FYNNEI. The CDR3 is 14 residues long. The DNA for the CDR3 is TGTGCCAGCAGTGCAAGTTATAGCAATCAGCCCCAGCATTTT. This codes for CASSASYSNQPQHF. Combining the CDR3 with reference TRBV2 and TRBJ1-5 gives the whole variable domain EPEVTQTPSHQVTQMGQEVILRCVPISNHLYFYWYRQILGQKVEFLVSFYNNEISEKSEIFDDQFSVERPDGSNFTLKIRSTKLEDSAMYFCASSASYSNQPQHFGDGTRLSIL.

The chain is built from TRBV2 and TRBJ2-5, with D perhaps TRBD1 (6 bases). The end of the DNA fits TRBJ2-7 better, so the J call may be wrong. The germline V gene has CDR1 SNHLY and CDR2 FYNNEI. The CDR3 spans 15 residues. The DNA of the CDR3 is TGTGCCAGCAGTGGCCAGACAGGTTATTCCCCCGAGCAGTACTTC. Translating it yields CASSGQTGYSPEQYF.

The chain combines TRBV19 with TRBJ1-1; TRBD1 agrees at 7 bases. The length of the CDR3 is 11 residues. The junction had 3 bases not matched to a gene; V was cut back by 5 bases and J by 9 bases. CDR1 and CDR2 from the germline V gene are LNHDA and SQIVND (reference sequence). The CDR3, as DNA: TGTGCCAGTAGTTTGGGACAGAAAGCTTTCTTT. Protein: CASSLGQKAFF.

J is TRBJ2-1 and V is TRBV2; D gene ambiguous. The CDR3 consists of 13 residues. Trimming took off 4 bases at V and 4 bases at J, with 8 bases between the two ends. Per germline, CDR1 SNHLY and CDR2 FYNNEI. CDR3 sequence reads: CASSGWDYNEQFF. In DNA form, the CDR3 reads TGTGCCAGCAGTGGGTGGGATTACAATGAGCAGTTCTTC.

The chain is built from TRBV19 and TRBJ2-1; 8 bases are shared with TRBD1. CDR3 length: 15 amino acids. J was trimmed by 10 bases and V by 0 bases; bases with no gene match: 8. CDR1 is LNHDA, CDR2 SQIVND, per germline (reference sequence). The CDR3 sequence is CASSIDHRGRTEQFF. The DNA for the CDR3 is TGTGCCAGTAGTATAGATCACAGGGGGAGGACAGAGCAGTTCTTC.

V gene TRBV19 combines with J gene TRBJ2-3; either TRBD1 or TRBD2 may supply D (5 bases each). With 0 bases removed from V and 0 bases from J, the gap between germline ends came to 10 bases. The CDR3 has 16 residues. In germline, CDR1 is LNHDA, CDR2 SQIVND (reference sequence). CDR3 bases: TGTGCCAGTAGTATAGATCGGGGCAGTAGCACAGATACGCAGTATTTT. Amino acids: CASSIDRGSSTDTQYF.

The chain is built from TRBV6-4 and TRBJ1-1; TRBD1 might be the D (6 bases). The germline gives CDR1 MRHNA, CDR2 SNTAGT. V gave up 7 bases and J gave up 0 bases, with 21 bases separating them. The CDR3 has 17 residues. The CDR3 DNA sequence: TGTGCCAGCACCTCCCCGCCAGGGGATAATATGAACACTGAAGCTTTCTTT. It specifies CASTSPPGDNMNTEAFF.

The chain employs TRBV5-1 and TRBJ2-3; possible D gene TRBD1, 6 bases. This CDR3 spans 14 amino acids. Germline V gene data show CDR1 as SGHRS and CDR2 as YFSETQ. Trimming left V 6 bases short and J 0 bases short, with 11 bases between. DNA of the CDR3: TGCGCCAGCAACCGAGGGGGTAGCACAGATACGCAGTATTTT. It translates to CASNRGGSTDTQYF.

V and J are TRBV11-2 and TRBJ2-7; maybe TRBD2 (6 bases). This CDR3 is 13 amino acids long. V was trimmed by 5 bases and J by 7 bases, leaving 15 bases between them. The germline gives CDR1 SGHAT, CDR2 FQNNGV. The CDR3 sequence: CASSPGLSSEQYF. Here the CDR3 DNA reads TGTGCCAGCAGCCCGGGACTGTCCTCTGAGCAGTACTTC.

A few counts support this clone. The chain employs TRBV2 and TRBJ2-7; D is undetermined. This CDR3 contains 13 residues. Germline-derived CDR1 and CDR2 are SNHLY and FYNNEI. Deletions cut 5 bases from V and 2 bases from J, with 10 bases between. The CDR3 here is CASSLGSAYEQYF. CDR3 coding DNA: TGTGCCAGCAGTCTAGGATCGGCCTACGAGCAGTACTTC. Combining the CDR3 with reference TRBV2 and TRBJ2-7 gives the whole variable domain EPEVTQTPSHQVTQMGQEVILRCVPISNHLYFYWYRQILGQKVEFLVSFYNNEISEKSEIFDDQFSVERPDGSNFTLKIRSTKLEDSAMYFCASSLGSAYEQYFGPGTRLTVT.

CDR3 DNA sequence: TGTGCCAGCAGCTTAACCACTAGCGGGGGGGGTACGGATACGCAGTATTTT. It yields the protein CASSLTTSGGGTDTQYF. This chain connects TRBV11-2 to TRBJ2-3; the match to TRBD2 covers 13 bases. Germline CDR1 is SGHAT and CDR2 is FQNNGV. The CDR3 runs 17 residues. J gave up 6 bases and V 2 bases, and 8 bases lay outside the gene matches.